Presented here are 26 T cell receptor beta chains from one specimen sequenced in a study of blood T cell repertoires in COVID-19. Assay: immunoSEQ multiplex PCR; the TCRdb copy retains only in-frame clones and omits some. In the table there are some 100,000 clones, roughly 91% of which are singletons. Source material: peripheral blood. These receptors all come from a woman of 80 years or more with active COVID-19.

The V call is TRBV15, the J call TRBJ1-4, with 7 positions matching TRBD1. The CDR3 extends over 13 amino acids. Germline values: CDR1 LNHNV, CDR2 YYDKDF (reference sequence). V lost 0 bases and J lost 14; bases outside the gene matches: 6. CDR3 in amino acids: CATSRDRQGDLFF. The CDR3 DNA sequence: TGTGCCACCAGCAGAGATCGGCAGGGGGACCTGTTTTTT.

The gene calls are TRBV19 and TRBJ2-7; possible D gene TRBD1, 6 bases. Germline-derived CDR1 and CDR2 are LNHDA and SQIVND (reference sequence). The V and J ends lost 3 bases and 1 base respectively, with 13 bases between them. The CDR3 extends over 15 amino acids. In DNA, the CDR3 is TGTGCCAGTAGTATTTGGGGGCACGATTCCTACGAGCAGTACTTC. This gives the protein CASSIWGHDSYEQYF.

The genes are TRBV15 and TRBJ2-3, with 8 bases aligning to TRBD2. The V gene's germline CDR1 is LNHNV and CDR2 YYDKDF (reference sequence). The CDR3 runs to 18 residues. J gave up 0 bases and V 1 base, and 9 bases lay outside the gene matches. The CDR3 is CATSRALGSGVSTDTQYF. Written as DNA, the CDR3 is TGTGCCACCAGCAGAGCACTCGGTAGCGGGGTTAGCACAGATACGCAGTATTTT.

CDR3 sequence reads: CASSFNIAGGPETQYF. The CDR3 nucleotides read TGTGCCAGCAGCTTCAATATAGCGGGAGGGCCAGAGACCCAGTACTTC. The chain uses TRBV11-2 and TRBJ2-5, with 11 bases fitting TRBD2. This CDR3 has 16 amino acids. Germline values: CDR1 SGHAT, CDR2 FQNNGV. V was pared by 3 bases and J by 4 bases, with 7 bases of the junction left unmatched.

Here the CDR3 reads CASSLGTANYYEQYF. CDR3 nucleotide sequence: TGCGCCAGCAGCTTGGGGACAGCCAACTACTACGAGCAGTACTTC. V and J are TRBV5-1 and TRBJ2-7; maybe TRBD1 (6 bases). The V end lost 0 bases, the J end lost 3 bases, and 13 bases lay between the germline ends. This CDR3 has 15 residues. Germline values: CDR1 SGHRS, CDR2 YFSETQ.

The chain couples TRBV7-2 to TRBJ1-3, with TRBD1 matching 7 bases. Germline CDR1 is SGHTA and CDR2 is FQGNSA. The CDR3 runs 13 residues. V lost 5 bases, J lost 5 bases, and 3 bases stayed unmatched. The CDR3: CASSRDSRNTIYF. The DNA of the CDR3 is TGTGCCAGCAGCCGGGACAGCCGAAACACCATATATTTT.

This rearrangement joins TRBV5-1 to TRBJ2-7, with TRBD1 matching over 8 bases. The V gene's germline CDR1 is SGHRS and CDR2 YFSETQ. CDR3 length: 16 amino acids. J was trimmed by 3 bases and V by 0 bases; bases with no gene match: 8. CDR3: CASSLANRGNNYEQYF. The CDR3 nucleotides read TGCGCCAGCAGCTTGGCTAACAGGGGGAACAACTACGAGCAGTACTTC.

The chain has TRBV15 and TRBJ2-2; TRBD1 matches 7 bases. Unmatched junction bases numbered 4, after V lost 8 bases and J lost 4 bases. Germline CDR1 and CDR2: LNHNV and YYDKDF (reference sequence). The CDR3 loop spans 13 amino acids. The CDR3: CATSTGITGELFF. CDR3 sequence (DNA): TGTGCCACCTCGACAGGGATCACCGGGGAGCTGTTTTTT.

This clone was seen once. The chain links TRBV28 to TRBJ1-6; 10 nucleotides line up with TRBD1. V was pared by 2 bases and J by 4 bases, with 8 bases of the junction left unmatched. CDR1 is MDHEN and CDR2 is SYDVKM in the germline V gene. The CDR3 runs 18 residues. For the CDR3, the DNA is TGTGCCAGCAGTTTACCCCCGGGACAGGGGTTTTATAATTCACCCCTCCACTTT. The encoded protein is CASSLPPGQGFYNSPLHF.

CDR3 region: CASSYSRGHETQYF. CDR3 sequence (DNA): TGTGCCAGCAGTTACTCGAGGGGGCACGAGACCCAGTACTTC. The chain employs TRBV6-5 and TRBJ2-5; the match to TRBD1 covers 7 bases. The CDR3 runs to 14 residues. CDR1 MNHEY and CDR2 SVGAGI come from the germline V gene. The V gene end was trimmed by 0 bases and the J gene end by 5 bases; junction bases not matched to a gene: 3.

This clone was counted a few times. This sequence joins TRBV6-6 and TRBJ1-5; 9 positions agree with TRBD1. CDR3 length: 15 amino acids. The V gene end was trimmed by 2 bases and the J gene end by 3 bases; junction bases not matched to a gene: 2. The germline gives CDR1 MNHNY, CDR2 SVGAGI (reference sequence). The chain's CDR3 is CASSYTGGVNQPQHF. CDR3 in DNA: TGTGCCAGCAGTTACACAGGGGGCGTCAATCAGCCCCAGCATTTT.

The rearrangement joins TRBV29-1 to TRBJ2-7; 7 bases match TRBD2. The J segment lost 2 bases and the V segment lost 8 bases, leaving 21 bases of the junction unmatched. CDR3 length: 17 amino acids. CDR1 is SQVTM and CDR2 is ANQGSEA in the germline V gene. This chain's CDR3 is CSPRRLAAEEGPYEQYF. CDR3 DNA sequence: TGCAGCCCCAGGAGGCTAGCGGCCGAGGAAGGACCCTACGAGCAGTACTTC.

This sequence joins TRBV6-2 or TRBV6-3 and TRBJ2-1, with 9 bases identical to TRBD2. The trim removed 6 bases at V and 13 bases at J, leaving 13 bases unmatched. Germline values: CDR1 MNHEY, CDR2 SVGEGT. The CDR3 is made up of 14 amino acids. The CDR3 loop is CASSPTLTREGQFF. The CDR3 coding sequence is TGTGCCAGCAGCCCTACACTTACGCGGGAGGGCCAGTTCTTC.

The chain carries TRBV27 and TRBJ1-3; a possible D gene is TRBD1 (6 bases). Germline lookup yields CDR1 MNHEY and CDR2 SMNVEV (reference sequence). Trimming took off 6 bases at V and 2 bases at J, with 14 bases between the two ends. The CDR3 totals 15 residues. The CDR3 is CASRFRTDPGNTIYF. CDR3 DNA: TGTGCCAGCAGATTCCGGACAGACCCTGGAAACACCATATATTTT.

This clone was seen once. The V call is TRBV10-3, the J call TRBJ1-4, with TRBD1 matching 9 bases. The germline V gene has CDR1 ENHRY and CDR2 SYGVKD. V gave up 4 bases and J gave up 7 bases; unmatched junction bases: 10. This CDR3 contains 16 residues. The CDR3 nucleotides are TGTGCCATCAGTGGGACCCCGGGACAGGGCTCTGAAAAACTGTTTTTT. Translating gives CAISGTPGQGSEKLFF.

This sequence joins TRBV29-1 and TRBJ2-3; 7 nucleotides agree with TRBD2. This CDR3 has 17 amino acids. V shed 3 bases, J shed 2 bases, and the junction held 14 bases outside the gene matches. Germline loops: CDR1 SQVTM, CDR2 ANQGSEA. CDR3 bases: TGCAGCGTTGACAGAGTAGCTAGCGGTTTCTCCACAGATACGCAGTATTTT. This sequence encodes CSVDRVASGFSTDTQYF.

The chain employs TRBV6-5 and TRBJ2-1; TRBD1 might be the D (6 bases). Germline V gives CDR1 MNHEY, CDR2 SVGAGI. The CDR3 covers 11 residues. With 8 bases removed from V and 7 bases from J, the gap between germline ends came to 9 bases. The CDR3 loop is CASSRGNEQFF. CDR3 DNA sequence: TGTGCCAGCTCGAGGGGGAATGAGCAGTTCTTC.

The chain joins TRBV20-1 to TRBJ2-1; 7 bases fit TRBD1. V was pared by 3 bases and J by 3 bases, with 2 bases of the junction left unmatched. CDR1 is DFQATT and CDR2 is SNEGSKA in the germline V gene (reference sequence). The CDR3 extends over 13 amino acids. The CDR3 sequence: CSASWDSYNEQFF. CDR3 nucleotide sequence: TGCAGTGCTAGTTGGGACAGCTACAATGAGCAGTTCTTC.

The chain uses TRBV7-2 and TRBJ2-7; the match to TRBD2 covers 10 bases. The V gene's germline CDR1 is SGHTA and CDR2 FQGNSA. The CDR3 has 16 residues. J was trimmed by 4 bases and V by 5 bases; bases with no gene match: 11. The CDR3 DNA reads TGTGCCAGCAGCCCATCAGCCCAACTAGCGGGGTACGAGCAGTACTTC. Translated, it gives CASSPSAQLAGYEQYF.

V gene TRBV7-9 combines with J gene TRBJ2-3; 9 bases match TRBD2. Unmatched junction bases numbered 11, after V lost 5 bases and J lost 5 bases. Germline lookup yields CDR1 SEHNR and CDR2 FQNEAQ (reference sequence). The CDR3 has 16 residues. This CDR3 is CASSEIAGVRGDTQYF. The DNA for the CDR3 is TGTGCCAGCAGCGAAATAGCGGGAGTGAGAGGAGATACGCAGTATTTT.

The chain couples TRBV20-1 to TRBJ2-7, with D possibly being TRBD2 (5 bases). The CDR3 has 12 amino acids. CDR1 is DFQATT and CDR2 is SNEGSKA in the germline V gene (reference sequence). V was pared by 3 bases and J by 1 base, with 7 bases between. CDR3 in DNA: TGCAGTGCTAGTTGGAGGTCCTACGAGCAGTACTTC. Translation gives CSASWRSYEQYF.

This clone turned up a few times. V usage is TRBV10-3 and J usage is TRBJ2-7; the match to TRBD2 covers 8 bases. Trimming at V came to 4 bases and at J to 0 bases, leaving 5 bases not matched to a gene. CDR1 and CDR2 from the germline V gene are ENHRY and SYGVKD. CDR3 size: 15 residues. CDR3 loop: CAISVGSGNSYEQYF. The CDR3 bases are TGTGCCATCAGTGTTGGTAGCGGGAACTCCTACGAGCAGTACTTC.

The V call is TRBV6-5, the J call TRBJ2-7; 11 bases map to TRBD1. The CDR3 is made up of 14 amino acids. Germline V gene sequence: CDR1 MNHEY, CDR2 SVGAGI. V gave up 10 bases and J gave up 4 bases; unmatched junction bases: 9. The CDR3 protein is CATRNRDRGYEQYF. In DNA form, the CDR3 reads TGTGCCACTAGGAACCGGGACAGGGGGTACGAGCAGTACTTC.

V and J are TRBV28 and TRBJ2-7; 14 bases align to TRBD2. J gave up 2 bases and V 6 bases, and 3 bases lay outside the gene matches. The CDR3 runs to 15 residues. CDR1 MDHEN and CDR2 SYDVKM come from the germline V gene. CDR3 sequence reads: CASRRTSGRPYEQYF. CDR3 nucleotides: TGTGCCAGCAGGCGGACTAGCGGGAGGCCCTACGAGCAGTACTTC.

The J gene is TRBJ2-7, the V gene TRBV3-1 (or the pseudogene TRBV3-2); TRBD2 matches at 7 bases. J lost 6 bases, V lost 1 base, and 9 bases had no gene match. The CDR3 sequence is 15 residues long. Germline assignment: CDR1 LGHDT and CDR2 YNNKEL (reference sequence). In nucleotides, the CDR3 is TGTGCCAGCAGCCAAGGACGGGGTACGGGGGGCGAGCAGTACTTC. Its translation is CASSQGRGTGGEQYF.

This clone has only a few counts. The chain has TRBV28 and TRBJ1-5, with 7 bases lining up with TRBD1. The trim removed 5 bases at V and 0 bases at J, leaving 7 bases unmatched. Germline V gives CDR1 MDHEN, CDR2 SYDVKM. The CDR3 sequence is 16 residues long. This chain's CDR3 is CASSPLGQTSNQPQHF. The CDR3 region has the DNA TGTGCCAGCAGTCCCTTGGGACAGACTAGCAATCAGCCCCAGCATTTT. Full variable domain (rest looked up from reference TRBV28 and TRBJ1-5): DVKVTQSSRYLVKRTGEKVFLECVQDMDHENMFWYRQDPGLGLRLIYFSYDVKMKEKGDIPEGYSVSREKKERFSLILESASTNQTSMYLCASSPLGQTSNQPQHFGDGTRLSIL.